What follows are 5 T cell receptor beta chains derived from one specimen sequenced in a study of blood T cell repertoires in COVID-19 (dated by TCRdb to 2020 to 2021). Library creation used the immunoSEQ multiplex PCR assay. TCRdb holds this immuneACCESS table with in-frame rearrangements only. Some clones are missing; in checked studies, unresolved V genes explain under half, and the rest has no known cause. The sample profile shows about 180,000 clones; under 90% of them were found once. In total, the top ten clones hold roughly 7% of the sample. Source material: peripheral blood. These receptors were collected from a human donor in a cohort sampled during active COVID-19.

The V call is TRBV28, the J call TRBJ1-5; TRBD1 is a possible D gene (5 bases). Germline V gene data show CDR1 as MDHEN and CDR2 as SYDVKM. This CDR3 is 16 amino acids long. Trimming pared 6 bases from V and 7 bases from J, leaving 22 bases between. CDR3 region: CASSAILGGGLQPQHF. Here the CDR3 DNA reads TGTGCCAGCAGCGCTATCTTGGGCGGGGGATTACAGCCCCAGCATTTT.

This chain links TRBV19 with TRBJ1-4; D unresolved. V was shortened by 4 bases and J by 7 bases, with 7 bases between the two germline ends. The germline V gene encodes CDR1 LNHDA and CDR2 SQIVND (reference sequence). This CDR3 spans 12 amino acids. CDR3 in amino acids: CASSRRGEKLFF. CDR3 coding DNA: TGTGCCAGTAGTAGGCGGGGTGAAAAACTGTTTTTT.

V usage is TRBV24-1 and J usage is TRBJ2-5, with unresolved D. Trimming took 10 bases from V and 5 from J, leaving 13 bases between them. This CDR3 spans 12 amino acids. Germline CDR1 reads KGHDR; CDR2 reads SFDVKD. The CDR3 nucleotides read TGTGCCACAGCCCAGGATGGTGAGACCCAGTACTTC. It codes for CATAQDGETQYF.

The gene calls are TRBV15 and TRBJ1-2; no reliable D call. Germline V gives CDR1 LNHNV, CDR2 YYDKDF (reference sequence). The CDR3 is made up of 15 amino acids. V lost 0 bases, J lost 8 bases, and 16 bases lay in between. The CDR3 here is CATSREPGDSWGYTF. The CDR3 DNA reads TGTGCCACCAGCAGAGAGCCCGGGGATTCCTGGGGCTACACCTTC. Drawing the rest from reference TRBV15 and TRBJ1-2, the complete variable domain is DAMVIQNPRYQVTQFGKPVTLSCSQTLNHNVMYWYQQKSSQAPKLLFHYYDKDFNNEADTPDNFQSRRPNTSFCFLDIRSPGLGDTAMYLCATSREPGDSWGYTFGSGTRLTVV.

The chain recombines TRBV4-1 with TRBJ1-5, with a weak D call TRBD1 (6 bases). Germline values: CDR1 MGHRA, CDR2 YSYEKL. V was pared by 5 bases and J by 4 bases, with 9 bases between. The CDR3 is made up of 13 amino acids. CDR3 sequence (DNA): TGCGCCAGCAGCATACAGGGTAATCAGCCCCAGCATTTT. This sequence encodes CASSIQGNQPQHF.